Listed here is a single T cell receptor (beta chain). This clonotype was seen at least ten times. Its antigen is still unknown. Per-nucleotide qualities are absent, and no much larger clonotype sits a single base away. This record belongs to a study of identical twins (TCRdb year 2016). For context, the study as a whole: TCR alpha and beta repertoires from monozygotic twins, unrelated adults of various ages and cord blood were deep-sequenced to test whether fetal clonotypes persist. To rule out contamination, replicate twin experiments were performed at different times with different library preparation protocols. What the work shows at the level of the full study, not this receptor alone: Because the same donors could not be followed over many years, the conclusions depended on cross-sectional statistical analysis. Zero-insertion analyses could be partly confounded by invariant T cells such as MAIT and iNKT, although diverse VJ usage argued against such confounding for most clonotypes. Compared with coincidental sharing between unrelated individuals, out-of-frame TCR alpha sequences shared between twins showed an excess of sequences with low generation probability. Abundant cord blood beta clonotypes had fewer insertions, young adult naive repertoires showed a similar but weaker trend, and memory repertoires showed no such trend. In monozygotic twins, recombination models systematically underestimated out-of-frame TCR alpha sharing, but the models matched the sharing seen between unrelated individuals. Excess twin sharing in beta out-of-frame sequences was weaker because fewer shared sequences lowered the signal-to-noise ratio.

All donors were healthy Caucasians. The twin cohort comprised three pairs of female monozygotic twins, all aged roughly 18 to 30 years. Peripheral blood mononuclear cells were used as the source from which RNA for TCR libraries was isolated. Receptors were amplified or captured by 5' RACE. Sequencing instrument: Illumina HiSeq 2000. A universal primer binding site was added through template switching, and the final cDNA carried a unique molecular identifier so that TCR cDNA molecules could be counted accurately. Specific primers in the conserved constant-segment region were used to synthesize first-strand cDNA for TCR alpha and beta chains. To control for contamination, each cDNA library was double barcoded with a SMART-Mk sample barcode plus Illumina barcodes. TruSeq adapter sequences, together with Illumina sample barcodes, were added in two successive PCR steps. The TCR alpha and beta cDNA libraries were sequenced on the Illumina HiSeq platform using custom primers. As for the authors' bioinformatics: Raw reads were processed with MiGEC to extract unique molecular identifiers, and MiXCR was used to determine CDR3 positions. Recombination models were inferred per individual with the repgenHMM and IGoR tools using an EM algorithm. The tcR package in R was used for shared clonotype analysis, with sharing normalized by the product of cloneset sizes. To study raw recombination free of thymic and clonal selection effects, out-of-frame nonproductive sequences were analyzed. The public reads were run again by TCRdb, first through fastp at Q25 and then through MiXCR, and only productive beta chains were kept. One record per CDR3 amino acid sequence lists the most common genes and DNA. Clone size and V and J calls follow TCRdb, not the original study. The sample includes about 810,000 distinct CDR3 sequences, with roughly 12% observed a single time. The ten largest make up 1.5% to 2% of the sample.

Taken from cysteine to phenylalanine, the CDR3 has 16 residues. Only the CDR3 DNA is retained, 48 bases long and in frame from the first base. Taken from the germline V gene (reference sequence), the CDR1 and CDR2 loops are DFQATT and SNEGSKA. V gives up 6 bases and J gives up 2 bases, and the segment between their germline ends measures 20 bases. These data were also filed under a second study, of yellow fever vaccine responses in identical twins. As that second study puts it: According to the authors, in identical twins the way T cells responded to vaccination appeared partly convergent and partly personalized. In identical twins, the study followed T cell clones that responded to the vaccine with precision.

This clonotype was sampled from a woman between 18 and 30 years old in good health. The rearranged segments are TRBV20-1 and TRBJ2-1; the D region possibly corresponds to TRBD2 (6 bases align). Sample: PBMCs. The sequence in DNA is TGCAGTGCCGCCCAGCGGGCCTATCACGCCTACAATGAGCAGTTCTTC. Its coded protein is CSAAQRAYHAYNEQFF.